The T cell receptor beta chain under discussion was sequenced for a study of breast tumors, draining lymph nodes, adjacent tissues. Findings and limits, study-wide: Most tumor T cells seemingly derive from lymph node, then expand in tumor. Compared with lymph nodes, tumors were less diverse; compared with nontumor tissue, more. Luminal-like breast cancer showed significantly greater tumor-nontumor repertoire similarity than basal-like breast cancer did.

Axillary draining lymph nodes of breast cancer patients supplied the node samples. Unmatched junction bases numbered 8, after V lost 4 bases and J lost 10 bases. Germline V gene lookup returns CDR1 SGDLS and CDR2 YYNGEE. The CDR3 sequence is 14 residues long. With regard to this clonotype: No antigen is known for it.

Each CDR3 protein is one row after TCRdb ran MiXCR on the multiplex PCR reads. Of fewer than 300,000 distinct CDR3 sequences in the sample, about 30% were seen once. The sample consisted of axillary lymph node tissue. The chain couples TRBV9 to TRBJ2-1, with 10 bases matching TRBD2. This clonotype was obtained from a female donor with breast cancer. Some clones in this sample may be carry-over from other donors' samples. CDR3 DNA sequence: TGTGCCAGCAGCCCTCGACTAGCGGGTCGGGAGCAGTTCTTC. This codes for CASSPRLAGREQFF.